The T cell receptor beta chain under discussion was sequenced for a study of T cells in pancreatic ductal adenocarcinoma. The selected patients with pancreatic ductal adenocarcinoma had surgery but no neoadjuvant therapy. TCRdb keeps only in-frame clones here, not all; method: immunoSEQ multiplex PCR. This sample yields 16,000 or so clones, of which under 95% are seen a single time; about 15% belongs to the top ten. Study-level points and caveats: Mean clonality was around 0.11 in tumors and roughly 0.072 in blood, not significantly different. Enrichment of CD45RO+ effector over naive T cells in tumors may bias clonality.

Details on this clone: Its antigen is undetermined.

The TCR comes from a human donor with pancreatic ductal adenocarcinoma. Sequenced: PBMCs.

CDR3 residues: CASSPDTGAGSYEQYF. Here the CDR3 DNA reads TGTGCCAGCTCACCCGATACGGGAGCAGGCTCCTACGAGCAGTACTTC. V gene TRBV18 combines with J gene TRBJ2-7; possibly TRBD2 for D (6 bases). The ends were cut back, 3 bases at V and 0 bases at J, with 15 bases in the middle. The CDR3 extends over 16 amino acids. CDR1 KGHSH and CDR2 LQKENI come from the germline V gene.